Following are 3 T cell receptor beta chains from one sample sequenced in a study of blood T cell repertoires in COVID-19. TCRdb keeps only in-frame clones here, not all; method: immunoSEQ multiplex PCR. The sample has about 270,000 clones, roughly 90% seen once. The sample taken for sequencing was PBMCs or T cells enriched from blood (not recorded which). The receptors were sampled from a woman between 45 and 60 years old who had recovered from COVID-19.

Note on this clone: This sample also contains other DNA sequences that code for the same CDR3. This chain joins TRBV6-5 and TRBJ2-7, with 11 nucleotides matching TRBD2. J was trimmed by 4 bases and V by 3 bases; bases with no gene match: 5. Per the germline V gene, CDR1 is MNHEY and CDR2 is SVGAGI. The CDR3 covers 15 residues. The CDR3 nucleotides read TGTGCCAGCAGTTATTCGACTAGCGGGACGTACGAGCAGTACTTC. Its protein product is CASSYSTSGTYEQYF.

CDR3 sequence (DNA): TGTGCCAGCATGGTCTCAGGTGTCTACGAGCAGTACTTC. This gives the protein CASMVSGVYEQYF. The chain employs TRBV7-9 and TRBJ2-7; D gene ambiguous. Germline-derived CDR1 and CDR2 are SEHNR and FQNEAQ (reference sequence). The V end lost 7 bases, the J end lost 3 bases, and 13 bases lay between the germline ends. The CDR3 is made up of 13 amino acids.

The chain combines TRBV4-2 with TRBJ2-2; no reliable D call. The ends were cut back, 1 base at V and 6 bases at J, with 18 bases in the middle. The CDR3 is made up of 17 amino acids. Germline-derived CDR1 and CDR2 are LGHNA and YNFKEQ. Here the CDR3 reads CASSQVWQAPPPGELFF. CDR3 in DNA: TGTGCCAGCAGCCAAGTTTGGCAGGCCCCGCCACCCGGGGAGCTGTTTTTT.